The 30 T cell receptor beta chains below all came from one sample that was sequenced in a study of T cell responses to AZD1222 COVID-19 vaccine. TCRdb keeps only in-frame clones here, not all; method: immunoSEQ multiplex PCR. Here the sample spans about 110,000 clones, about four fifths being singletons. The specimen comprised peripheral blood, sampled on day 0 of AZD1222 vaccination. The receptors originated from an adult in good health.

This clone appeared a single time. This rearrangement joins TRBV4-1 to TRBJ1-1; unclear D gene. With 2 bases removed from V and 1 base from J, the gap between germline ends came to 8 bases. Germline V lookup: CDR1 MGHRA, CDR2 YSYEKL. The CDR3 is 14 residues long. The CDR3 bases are TGCGCCAGCAGCCAAACTGTGGGGAACACTGAAGCTTTCTTT. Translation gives CASSQTVGNTEAFF.

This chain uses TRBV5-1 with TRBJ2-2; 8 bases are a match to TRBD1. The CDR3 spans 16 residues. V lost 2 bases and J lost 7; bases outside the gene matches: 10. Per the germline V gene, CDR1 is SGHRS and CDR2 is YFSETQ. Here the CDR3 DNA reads TGCGCCAGCAGCTTCTCAGGCAGGGGGCTTATCGGGGAGCTGTTTTTT. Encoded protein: CASSFSGRGLIGELFF.

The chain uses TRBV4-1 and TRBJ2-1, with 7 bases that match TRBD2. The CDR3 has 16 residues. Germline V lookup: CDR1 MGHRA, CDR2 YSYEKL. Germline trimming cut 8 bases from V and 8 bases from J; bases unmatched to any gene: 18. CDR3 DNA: TGCGCCAGCGGGCGCCGGGTGACGGGAGGAGGCGATGAGCAGTTCTTC. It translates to CASGRRVTGGGDEQFF.

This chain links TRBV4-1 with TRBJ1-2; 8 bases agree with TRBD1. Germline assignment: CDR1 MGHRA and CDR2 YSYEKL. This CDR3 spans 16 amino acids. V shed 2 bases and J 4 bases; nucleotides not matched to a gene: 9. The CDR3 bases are TGCGCCAGCAGCCAAACTATGGACAGGGACTCCTATGGCTACACCTTC. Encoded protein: CASSQTMDRDSYGYTF.

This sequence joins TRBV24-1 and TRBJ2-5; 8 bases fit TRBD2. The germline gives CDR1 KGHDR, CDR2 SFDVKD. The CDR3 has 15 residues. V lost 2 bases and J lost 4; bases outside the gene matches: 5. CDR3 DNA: TGTGCCACCAGTGATTCCGGGGGGGCCACAGAGACCCAGTACTTC. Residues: CATSDSGGATETQYF.

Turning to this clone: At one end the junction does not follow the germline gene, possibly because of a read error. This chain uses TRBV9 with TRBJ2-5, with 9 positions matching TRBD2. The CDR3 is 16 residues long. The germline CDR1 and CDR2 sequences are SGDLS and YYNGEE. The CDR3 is CASCVFRGGAVQTQYF. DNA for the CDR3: TGTGCCAGCTGCGTATTTCGCGGGGGGGCCGTACAGACCCAGTACTTC.

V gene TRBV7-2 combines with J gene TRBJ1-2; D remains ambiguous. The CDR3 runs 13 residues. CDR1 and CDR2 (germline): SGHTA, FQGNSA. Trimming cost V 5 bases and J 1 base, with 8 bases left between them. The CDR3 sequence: CASSQQLNYGYTF. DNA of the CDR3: TGTGCCAGCAGCCAACAGCTTAACTATGGCTACACCTTC.

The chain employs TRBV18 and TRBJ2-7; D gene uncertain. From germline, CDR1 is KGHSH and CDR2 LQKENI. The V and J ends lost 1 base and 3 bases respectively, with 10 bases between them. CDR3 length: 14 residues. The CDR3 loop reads CASSPLAAYYEQYF. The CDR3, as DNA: TGTGCCAGCTCACCACTAGCTGCCTACTACGAGCAGTACTTC.

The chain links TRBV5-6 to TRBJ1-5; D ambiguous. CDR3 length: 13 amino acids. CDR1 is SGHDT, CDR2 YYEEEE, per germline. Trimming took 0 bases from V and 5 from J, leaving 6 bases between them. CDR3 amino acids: CASSLGPDQPQHF. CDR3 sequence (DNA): TGTGCCAGCAGCTTGGGACCAGATCAGCCCCAGCATTTT.

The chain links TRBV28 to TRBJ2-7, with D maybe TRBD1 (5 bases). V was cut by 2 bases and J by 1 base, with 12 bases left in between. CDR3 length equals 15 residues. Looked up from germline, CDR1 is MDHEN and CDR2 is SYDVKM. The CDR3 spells CASSLGQGLSYEQYF. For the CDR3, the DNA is TGTGCCAGCAGTTTAGGGCAGGGTTTATCCTACGAGCAGTACTTC.

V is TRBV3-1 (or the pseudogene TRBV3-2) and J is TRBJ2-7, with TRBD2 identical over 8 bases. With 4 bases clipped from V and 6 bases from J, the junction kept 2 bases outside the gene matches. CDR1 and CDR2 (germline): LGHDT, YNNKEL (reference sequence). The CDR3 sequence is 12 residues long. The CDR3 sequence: CASSRTSTEQYF. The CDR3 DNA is TGTGCCAGCAGCCGGACTAGCACCGAGCAGTACTTC.

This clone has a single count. DNA of the CDR3: TGTGCCAGCAGCCGCCTAGCGGGGCGGGGAGATACGCAGTATTTT. It specifies CASSRLAGRGDTQYF. The J gene is TRBJ2-3, the V gene TRBV7-9; 9 positions agree with TRBD2. J gave up 5 bases and V 5 bases, and 8 bases lay outside the gene matches. The CDR3 totals 15 residues. Germline V CDR1 and CDR2: SEHNR, FQNEAQ (reference sequence).

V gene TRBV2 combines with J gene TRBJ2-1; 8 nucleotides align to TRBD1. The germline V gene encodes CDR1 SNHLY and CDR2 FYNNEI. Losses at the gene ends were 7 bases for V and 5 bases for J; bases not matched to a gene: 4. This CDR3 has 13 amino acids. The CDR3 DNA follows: TGTGCCAGCAATAGACAGGGGAACAATGAGCAGTTCTTC. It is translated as CASNRQGNNEQFF.

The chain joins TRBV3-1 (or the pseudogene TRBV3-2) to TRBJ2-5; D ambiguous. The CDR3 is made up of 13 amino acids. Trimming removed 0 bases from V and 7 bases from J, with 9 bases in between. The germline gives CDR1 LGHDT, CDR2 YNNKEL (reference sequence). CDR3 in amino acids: CASSQEESRTQYF. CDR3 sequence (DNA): TGTGCCAGCAGCCAAGAGGAGAGTCGGACCCAGTACTTC.

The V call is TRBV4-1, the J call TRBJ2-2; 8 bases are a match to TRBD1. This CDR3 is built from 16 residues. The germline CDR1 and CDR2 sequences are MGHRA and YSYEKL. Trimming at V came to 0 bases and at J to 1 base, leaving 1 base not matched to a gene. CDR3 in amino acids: CASSQETGENTGELFF. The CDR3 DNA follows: TGCGCCAGCAGCCAAGAGACAGGGGAGAACACCGGGGAGCTGTTTTTT.

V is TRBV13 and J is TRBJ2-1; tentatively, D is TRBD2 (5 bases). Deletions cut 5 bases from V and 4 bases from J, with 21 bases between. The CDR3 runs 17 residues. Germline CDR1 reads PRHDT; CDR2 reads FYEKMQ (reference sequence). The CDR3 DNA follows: TGTGCCAGCAGCCCGCCAGTGCAGCGGAGAGCTTACAATGAGCAGTTCTTC. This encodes CASSPPVQRRAYNEQFF.

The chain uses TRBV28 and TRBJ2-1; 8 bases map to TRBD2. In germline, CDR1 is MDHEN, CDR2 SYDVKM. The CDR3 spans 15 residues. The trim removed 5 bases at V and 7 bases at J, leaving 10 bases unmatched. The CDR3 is CASSRPGGRRNEQFF. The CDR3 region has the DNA TGTGCCAGCAGTCGGCCGGGAGGGCGACGTAATGAGCAGTTCTTC.

The CDR3 nucleotides are TGTGCCAGCAGTGTAGAGGGCCAGTCCCATGAGCAGTTCTTC. Translating it yields CASSVEGQSHEQFF. V gene TRBV2 combines with J gene TRBJ2-1; weak D call: TRBD2 (5 bases). The V gene lost 4 bases and the J gene lost 8 bases, with 15 bases spanning the gap. This CDR3 is built from 14 residues. CDR1 is SNHLY, CDR2 FYNNEI, per germline.

This chain's CDR3 is CASCQGFKDTQYF. Here the CDR3 DNA reads TGTGCCAGTTGCCAGGGTTTCAAGGATACGCAGTATTTT. This chain links TRBV28 with TRBJ2-3; D might be TRBD1 (5 bases). This CDR3 region has 13 residues. Trimming took off 9 bases at V and 6 bases at J, with 16 bases between the two ends. Germline assignment: CDR1 MDHEN and CDR2 SYDVKM.

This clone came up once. The CDR3 DNA is TGTGCCAGCAGCTTTTCAGGGCTGGCTAATGAAAAACTGTTTTTT. Its protein product is CASSFSGLANEKLFF. This sequence joins TRBV7-2 and TRBJ1-4; possible D gene TRBD1, 5 bases. Germline loops: CDR1 SGHTA, CDR2 FQGNSA. Trimming stripped 3 bases from V and 3 bases from J, with 11 bases between. CDR3 length: 15 amino acids.

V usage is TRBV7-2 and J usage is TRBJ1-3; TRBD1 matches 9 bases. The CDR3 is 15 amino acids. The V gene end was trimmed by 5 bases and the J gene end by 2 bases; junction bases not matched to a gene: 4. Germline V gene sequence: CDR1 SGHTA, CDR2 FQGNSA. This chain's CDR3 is CASSPWDRAGNTIYF. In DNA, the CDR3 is TGTGCCAGCAGCCCCTGGGACAGGGCTGGAAACACCATATATTTT.

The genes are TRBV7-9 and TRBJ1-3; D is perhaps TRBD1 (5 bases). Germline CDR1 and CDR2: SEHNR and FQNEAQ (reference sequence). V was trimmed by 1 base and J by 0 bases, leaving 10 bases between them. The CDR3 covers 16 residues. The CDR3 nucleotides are TGTGCCAGCAGCTTAGGACAGCCCAGCTCTGGAAACACCATATATTTT. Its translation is CASSLGQPSSGNTIYF. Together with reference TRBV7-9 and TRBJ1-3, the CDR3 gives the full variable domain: DTGVSQNPRHKITKRGQNVTFRCDPISEHNRLYWYRQTLGQGPEFLTYFQNEAQLEKSRLLSDRFSAERPKGSFSTLEIQRTEQGDSAMYLCASSLGQPSSGNTIYFGEGSWLTVV.

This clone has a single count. CDR3 DNA: TGTGCCAGCAGCTTGGGACCAAGGACAGATACGCAGTATTTT. It yields the protein CASSLGPRTDTQYF. The chain is built from TRBV11-3 and TRBJ2-3; D assignment may be TRBD1 or TRBD2 (5 bases each). Trimming cost V 3 bases and J 3 bases, with 10 bases left between them. This CDR3 is built from 14 residues. CDR1 and CDR2 from the germline V gene are SGHNT and YENEEA.

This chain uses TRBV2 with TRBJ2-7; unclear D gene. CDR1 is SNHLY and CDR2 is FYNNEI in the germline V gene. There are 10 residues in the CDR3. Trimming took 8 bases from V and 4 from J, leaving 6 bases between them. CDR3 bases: TGTGCCAGCTCTATGTACGAGCAGTACTTC. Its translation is CASSMYEQYF.

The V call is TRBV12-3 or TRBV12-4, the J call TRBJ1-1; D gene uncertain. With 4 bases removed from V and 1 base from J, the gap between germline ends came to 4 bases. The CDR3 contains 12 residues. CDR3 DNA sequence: TGTGCCAGCAGTTATGGGAACACTGAAGCTTTCTTT. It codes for CASSYGNTEAFF.

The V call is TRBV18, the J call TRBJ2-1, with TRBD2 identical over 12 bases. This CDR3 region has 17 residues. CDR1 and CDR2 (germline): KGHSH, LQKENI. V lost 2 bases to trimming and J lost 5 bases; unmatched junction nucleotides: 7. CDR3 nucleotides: TGTGCCAGCTCACCAGCCTCTCTAGCGGGAGGGAACAATGAGCAGTTCTTC. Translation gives CASSPASLAGGNNEQFF. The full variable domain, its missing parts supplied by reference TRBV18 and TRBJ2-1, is NAGVMQNPRHLVRRRGQEARLRCSPMKGHSHVYWYRQLPEEGLKFMVYLQKENIIDESGMPKERFSAEFPKEGPSILRIQQVVRGDSAAYFCASSPASLAGGNNEQFFGPGTRLTVL.

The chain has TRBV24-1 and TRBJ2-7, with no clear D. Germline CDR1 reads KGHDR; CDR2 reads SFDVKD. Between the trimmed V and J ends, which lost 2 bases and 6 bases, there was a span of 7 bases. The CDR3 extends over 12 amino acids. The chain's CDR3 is CATSDWRSEQYF. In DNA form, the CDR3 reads TGTGCCACCAGTGATTGGCGGAGCGAGCAGTACTTC.

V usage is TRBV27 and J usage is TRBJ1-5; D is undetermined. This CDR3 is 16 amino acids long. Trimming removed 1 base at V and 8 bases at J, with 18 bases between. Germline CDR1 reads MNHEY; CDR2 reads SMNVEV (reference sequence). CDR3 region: CASSLCILLTCKPQHF. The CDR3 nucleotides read TGTGCCAGCAGTTTATGTATCCTCCTTACGTGTAAGCCCCAGCATTTT.

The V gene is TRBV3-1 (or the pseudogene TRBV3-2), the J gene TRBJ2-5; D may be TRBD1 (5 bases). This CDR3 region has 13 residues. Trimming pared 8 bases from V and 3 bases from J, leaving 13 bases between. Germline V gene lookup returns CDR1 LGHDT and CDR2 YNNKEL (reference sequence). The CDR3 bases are TGTGCCAGCTTAGCTTGGGGCGAAGAGACCCAGTACTTC. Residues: CASLAWGEETQYF.

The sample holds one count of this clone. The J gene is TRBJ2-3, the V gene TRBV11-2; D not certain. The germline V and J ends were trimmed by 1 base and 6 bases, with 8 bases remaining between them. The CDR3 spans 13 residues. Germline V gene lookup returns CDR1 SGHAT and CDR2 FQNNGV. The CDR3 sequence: CASSLGWDDTQYF. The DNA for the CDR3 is TGTGCCAGCAGCTTAGGCTGGGATGATACGCAGTATTTT. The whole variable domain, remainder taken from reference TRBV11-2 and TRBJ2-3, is EAGVAQSPRYKIIEKRQSVAFWCNPISGHATLYWYQQILGQGPKLLIQFQNNGVVDDSQLPKDRFSAERLKGVDSTLKIQPAKLEDSAVYLCASSLGWDDTQYFGPGTRLTVL.